This T cell receptor (beta chain) comes out of a study of OX40 agonist ivuxolimab in advanced cancers. As for the study in general: A mean age of roughly 62 years, range 23 to 79, was recorded, and more than 80% were male. Study-wide points: There were, on average, more expanded clones in CD8+ T cells than in CD4+.

CDR1 and CDR2 (germline): SGHRS, YFSETQ. The CDR3 sequence is 15 residues long. With V trimmed by 0 bases and J by 9 bases, 2 bases remained unmatched. Generated by immunoSEQ multiplex PCR, the TCRdb table keeps only in-frame clones and is missing some. The sample holds around 40,000 clones, about 80% seen once. Baseline was the first blood sampling point, followed by cycle 4 day 1 and cycle 7 day 1. Comment on this clone: The antigen is unknown.

This TCR came from an adult with an advanced solid tumor such as melanoma, head and neck, liver or kidney cancer. The sequencing used CD4+ or CD8+ T cells sorted from blood, collected in a trial of the OX40 agonist ivuxolimab. The V and J genes are TRBV5-1 and TRBJ1-6; 11 bases match TRBD1. The CDR3 here is CASSLEGQGGSPLHF. The DNA for the CDR3 is TGCGCCAGCAGCTTGGAGGGACAGGGGGGTTCACCCCTCCACTTT.